This is a list of T cell receptor beta chains from one sample in a study of vaccination and CD4 T cells after COVID-19. TCRdb ran MiXCR on the PCR reads and lists one entry per CDR3 protein. The sample has about 20,000 distinct CDR3 sequences, approximately 50% seen once. Their antigens remain unidentified. The sample was CD4+ T cells from blood, cultured in vitro. These TCRs come from a human donor who had recovered from COVID-19. Each CDR3 is given with its conserved first and last residue. The order of the fields is J gene, clone size, V gene, D gene, CDR3 protein, CDR3 DNA. D genes are given only for firm matches. Expanded clones get a size class; other rows say once, few or many, or leave the size out.

J gene: TRBJ1-5; clone size: .; V gene: TRBV20-1; D gene: .; CDR3 protein: CSARGGSSNQPQHF; CDR3 DNA: TGCAGTGCTAGAGGGGGGAGTAGCAATCAGCCCCAGCATTTT
J gene: TRBJ2-5; clone size: .; V gene: TRBV19; D gene: TRBD2; CDR3 protein: CASSRRATSEGFWSQYF; CDR3 DNA: TGTGCCAGTAGTAGACGCGCCACTAGCGAAGGGTTTTGGTCCCAGTACTTC
J gene: TRBJ2-3; clone size: .; V gene: TRBV15; D gene: .; CDR3 protein: CATSTRPTDTQYF; CDR3 DNA: TGTGCCACCAGCACCCGACCGACAGATACGCAGTATTTT
J gene: TRBJ1-6; clone size: few; V gene: TRBV7-9; D gene: TRBD1; CDR3 protein: CASSQGQGNSPLHF; CDR3 DNA: TGTGCCAGCAGCCAGGGACAGGGAAATTCACCCCTCCACTTT
J gene: TRBJ2-5; clone size: few; V gene: TRBV11-2; D gene: .; CDR3 protein: CASSPRRGRETQYF; CDR3 DNA: TGTGCCAGCAGCCCCCGAAGGGGCCGGGAGACCCAGTACTTC
J gene: TRBJ1-5; clone size: .; V gene: TRBV20-1; D gene: .; CDR3 protein: CSARKITGQPQHF; CDR3 DNA: TGCAGTGCTAGAAAAATCACGGGTCAGCCCCAGCATTTT
J gene: TRBJ2-3; clone size: .; V gene: TRBV23-1; D gene: .; CDR3 protein: CASSQLLASTDTQYF; CDR3 DNA: TGCGCCAGCAGTCAATTACTCGCTAGCACAGATACGCAGTATTTT
J gene: TRBJ2-1; clone size: few; V gene: TRBV19; D gene: .; CDR3 protein: CASSTWSVGQFF; CDR3 DNA: TGTGCCAGTAGTACATGGTCCGTTGGGCAGTTCTTC
J gene: TRBJ1-1; clone size: .; V gene: TRBV20-1; D gene: .; CDR3 protein: CSARRGPGLFAEAFF; CDR3 DNA: TGCAGTGCTAGGAGAGGTCCGGGGTTGTTTGCTGAAGCTTTCTTT
J gene: TRBJ1-6; clone size: .; V gene: TRBV2; D gene: .; CDR3 protein: CASRGDGQASSPLHF; CDR3 DNA: TGTGCCAGCAGGGGAGACGGGCAAGCCTCCTCACCCCTCCACTTT
J gene: TRBJ2-7; clone size: .; V gene: TRBV10-1; D gene: .; CDR3 protein: CASQSGISGSEQYF; CDR3 DNA: TGCGCCAGCCAGAGTGGGATATCGGGCAGCGAGCAGTACTTC
J gene: TRBJ2-5; clone size: .; V gene: TRBV27; D gene: .; CDR3 protein: CASSFRETQYF; CDR3 DNA: TGTGCCAGCAGTTTTCGAGAGACCCAGTACTTC
J gene: TRBJ1-1; clone size: .; V gene: TRBV20-1; D gene: .; CDR3 protein: CSARDQGSITEAFF; CDR3 DNA: TGCAGTGCTAGAGACCAGGGATCAATAACTGAAGCTTTCTTT
J gene: TRBJ2-2; clone size: .; V gene: TRBV10-2; D gene: TRBD1; CDR3 protein: CASRRGGRGTGELFF; CDR3 DNA: TGCGCCAGCAGGAGAGGGGGCAGGGGGACCGGGGAGCTGTTTTTT
J gene: TRBJ2-7; clone size: .; V gene: TRBV12-1; D gene: .; CDR3 protein: CASSFRLTGGRGPEFAYEQYF; CDR3 DNA: TGTGCCAGCAGCTTTAGGTTAACGGGCGGGAGGGGCCCAGAGTTCGCCTACGAGCAGTACTTC
J gene: TRBJ2-3; clone size: .; V gene: TRBV20-1; D gene: TRBD2; CDR3 protein: CSARPRRRGSTDTQYF; CDR3 DNA: TGCAGTGCTAGGCCCCGAAGGCGGGGGAGCACAGATACGCAGTATTTT
J gene: TRBJ2-3; clone size: .; V gene: TRBV21-1; D gene: .; CDR3 protein: CASSKDGARETDTQYF; CDR3 DNA: TGTGCCAGCAGCAAAGATGGGGCCAGGGAAACAGATACGCAGTATTTT
J gene: TRBJ1-1; clone size: .; V gene: TRBV12-3/TRBV12-4; D gene: .; CDR3 protein: CASSFGESGTEAFF; CDR3 DNA: TGTGCCAGCAGTTTTGGGGAATCGGGGACTGAAGCTTTCTTT
J gene: TRBJ2-3; clone size: .; V gene: TRBV18; D gene: TRBD2; CDR3 protein: CASSPLAGDPDTQYF; CDR3 DNA: TGTGCCAGCTCACCACTAGCGGGAGATCCAGATACGCAGTATTTT
J gene: TRBJ1-1; clone size: .; V gene: TRBV28; D gene: .; CDR3 protein: CAIVENTEAFF; CDR3 DNA: TGTGCCATCGTGGAGAACACTGAAGCTTTCTTT
J gene: TRBJ2-1; clone size: .; V gene: TRBV27; D gene: .; CDR3 protein: CASSLSRGSPSSYNEQFF; CDR3 DNA: TGTGCCAGCAGTTTATCCCGGGGGTCCCCGAGCTCCTACAATGAGCAGTTCTTC
J gene: TRBJ1-3; clone size: .; V gene: TRBV6-1; D gene: TRBD1; CDR3 protein: CASSQTGYSGNTIYF; CDR3 DNA: TGTGCCAGCAGCCAGACAGGGTACTCTGGAAACACCATATATTTT
J gene: TRBJ1-5; clone size: .; V gene: TRBV6-2/TRBV6-3; D gene: .; CDR3 protein: CASSSWDQPQHF; CDR3 DNA: TGTGCCAGCAGTTCTTGGGATCAGCCCCAGCATTTT
J gene: TRBJ2-3; clone size: .; V gene: TRBV7-3; D gene: .; CDR3 protein: CASSLAGIADTQYF; CDR3 DNA: TGTGCCAGCAGCTTAGCGGGAATCGCAGATACGCAGTATTTT
J gene: TRBJ1-1; clone size: .; V gene: TRBV2; D gene: .; CDR3 protein: CASSEGLRTEAFF; CDR3 DNA: TGTGCCAGCAGTGAAGGGTTGCGCACTGAAGCTTTCTTT
J gene: TRBJ1-1; clone size: once; V gene: TRBV5-1; D gene: TRBD1; CDR3 protein: CASSLGTGVFTEAFF; CDR3 DNA: TGCGCCAGCAGCTTGGGGACAGGGGTTTTCACTGAAGCTTTCTTT
J gene: TRBJ1-2; clone size: .; V gene: TRBV7-3; D gene: TRBD1; CDR3 protein: CASSPTPDRDRYGYTF; CDR3 DNA: TGTGCCAGCAGCCCCACCCCGGACAGGGATCGGTATGGCTACACCTTC
J gene: TRBJ1-2; clone size: few; V gene: TRBV6-5; D gene: TRBD1; CDR3 protein: CASSSFPGQNYGYTF; CDR3 DNA: TGTGCCAGCAGTTCTTTCCCGGGACAGAACTATGGCTACACCTTC
J gene: TRBJ1-3; clone size: few; V gene: TRBV27; D gene: TRBD1; CDR3 protein: CASRMTGVSGNTIYF; CDR3 DNA: TGTGCCAGCAGAATGACAGGGGTCTCTGGAAACACCATATATTTT
J gene: TRBJ1-1; clone size: .; V gene: TRBV4-2; D gene: .; CDR3 protein: CASSLEGRVGNTEAFF; CDR3 DNA: TGTGCCAGCAGCCTCGAAGGCAGGGTAGGGAACACTGAAGCTTTCTTT
J gene: TRBJ1-2; clone size: .; V gene: TRBV14; D gene: .; CDR3 protein: CASSQDSGYGYTF; CDR3 DNA: TGTGCCAGCAGCCAAGATTCGGGGTATGGCTACACCTTC
J gene: TRBJ2-5; clone size: .; V gene: TRBV25-1; D gene: .; CDR3 protein: CASSSGVLQETQYF; CDR3 DNA: TGTGCCAGCAGTTCGGGCGTCCTTCAAGAGACCCAGTACTTC
J gene: TRBJ1-1; clone size: .; V gene: TRBV7-2; D gene: .; CDR3 protein: CASSLEGVTEAFF; CDR3 DNA: TGTGCCAGCAGCTTAGAGGGGGTGACTGAAGCTTTCTTT
J gene: TRBJ2-4; clone size: .; V gene: TRBV28; D gene: .; CDR3 protein: CASSLNSPNIQYF; CDR3 DNA: TGTGCCAGCAGTTTGAACAGTCCAAACATTCAGTACTTC
J gene: TRBJ2-7; clone size: .; V gene: TRBV6-1; D gene: TRBD1; CDR3 protein: CASSEAGRGTYEQYF; CDR3 DNA: TGTGCCAGCAGTGAAGCGGGCAGGGGGACCTACGAGCAGTACTTC
J gene: TRBJ2-5; clone size: .; V gene: TRBV7-2; D gene: .; CDR3 protein: CASSPGPVGQETQYF; CDR3 DNA: TGTGCCAGCAGCCCCGGGCCTGTAGGGCAAGAGACCCAGTACTTC
J gene: TRBJ2-5; clone size: few; V gene: TRBV28; D gene: .; CDR3 protein: CASSLPRRDGQETQYF; CDR3 DNA: TGTGCCAGCAGTTTACCGCGGCGGGACGGTCAAGAGACCCAGTACTTC
J gene: TRBJ1-2; clone size: .; V gene: TRBV20-1; D gene: TRBD1; CDR3 protein: CSASPTYRGGYGYTF; CDR3 DNA: TGCAGTGCTAGTCCAACTTACAGGGGGGGCTATGGCTACACCTTC
J gene: TRBJ2-7; clone size: once; V gene: TRBV12-3/TRBV12-4; D gene: TRBD2; CDR3 protein: CASSGRLAGAYEQYF; CDR3 DNA: TGTGCCAGCAGCGGCCGTCTAGCGGGAGCTTACGAGCAGTACTTC
J gene: TRBJ1-2; clone size: once; V gene: TRBV19; D gene: .; CDR3 protein: CASSLRGEGTYGYTF; CDR3 DNA: TGTGCCAGTAGTTTGAGGGGGGAAGGGACCTATGGCTACACCTTC
J gene: TRBJ2-4; clone size: .; V gene: TRBV19; D gene: .; CDR3 protein: CASSIEGENIQYF; CDR3 DNA: TGTGCCAGTAGTATCGAAGGAGAAAACATTCAGTACTTC
J gene: TRBJ2-1; clone size: .; V gene: TRBV20-1; D gene: .; CDR3 protein: CSASLWDEQFF; CDR3 DNA: TGCAGTGCTAGCCTTTGGGATGAGCAGTTCTTC
J gene: TRBJ1-6; clone size: few; V gene: TRBV27; D gene: .; CDR3 protein: CASSLTRESVPLHF; CDR3 DNA: TGTGCCAGCAGTTTAACACGGGAGTCCGTCCCCCTCCACTTT
J gene: TRBJ2-1; clone size: .; V gene: TRBV6-2/TRBV6-3; D gene: .; CDR3 protein: CASHRPESGIHNEQFF; CDR3 DNA: TGTGCCAGCCATCGCCCTGAATCCGGGATCCACAATGAGCAGTTCTTC
J gene: TRBJ2-3; clone size: .; V gene: TRBV6-5; D gene: .; CDR3 protein: CASSYTGPEDTQYF; CDR3 DNA: TGTGCCAGCAGTTACACGGGGCCGGAAGATACGCAGTATTTT
J gene: TRBJ2-3; clone size: few; V gene: TRBV28; D gene: TRBD2; CDR3 protein: CASSLPPSGLSTDTQYF; CDR3 DNA: TGTGCCAGCAGTTTGCCGCCTAGCGGGCTTAGCACAGATACGCAGTATTTT
J gene: TRBJ2-1; clone size: few; V gene: TRBV4-1; D gene: TRBD2; CDR3 protein: CASSQPGLDRRYNEQFF; CDR3 DNA: TGCGCCAGCAGCCAACCGGGACTAGATCGGCGCTACAATGAGCAGTTCTTC
J gene: TRBJ2-5; clone size: .; V gene: TRBV15; D gene: .; CDR3 protein: CATSGGAGETQYF; CDR3 DNA: TGTGCCACCAGCGGGGGGGCAGGGGAGACCCAGTACTTC
J gene: TRBJ2-7; clone size: .; V gene: TRBV5-1; D gene: .; CDR3 protein: CASSSGRGYEQYF; CDR3 DNA: TGCGCCAGCAGCTCGGGACGGGGCTACGAGCAGTACTTC